This TCR beta chain was sequenced in a study of human T cells and chemical hapten exposure. Overall study: Diphenylcyclopropenone was applied weekly to patients' scalps across the roughly 25-week study. Minor volume differences among pooled libraries chiefly drove per-sample TCR yield variation.

TCRdb re-derived calls from the RACE reads in MiXCR, one entry per CDR3 protein. The sample includes around 120,000 distinct CDR3 sequences, 12% to 15% seen only once; the top ten take around 0.99%. V was trimmed by 2 bases and J by 5 bases, leaving 7 bases between them. Germline V gives CDR1 MDHEN, CDR2 SYDVKM. The CDR3 has 13 residues. This clonotype has only a few counts. Time point given: patch test 1, 2 weeks after DPC sensitization. Treatment in this sample: therapeutic diphenylcyclopropenone sensitization with weekly scalp DPC. The source of this sequence is a man between 18 and 35 years old with alopecia areata. Some clones in this sample may be carry-over from other donors' samples. This specimen was whole blood, taken in connection with sensitization to the hapten diphenylcyclopropenone (DPC). This chain connects TRBV28 to TRBJ2-1; D gene unclear. CDR3 DNA: TGTGCCAGCAGTTTACTGGATAACAATGAGCAGTTCTTC. Its protein product is CASSLLDNNEQFF.